This T cell receptor (beta chain) stems from a study of blood T cell repertoires in COVID-19. For the study at large: Spain, Italy and the United States supplied samples that represented acute and convalescent COVID-19. The analysed material was cDNA or gDNA that came from T cells, B-cell-depleted T cells, or PBMCs.

Original analysis: For nucleated cells, counts were estimated from reference gene primer amplification. The data were produced by immunoSEQ multiplex PCR, yet TCRdb's version contains in-frame clones alone and is incomplete. V and J calls and clone size are given by that table; D and trimming were obtained from the DNA. The sample carries about 200,000 clones, about 93% recorded once. V was pared by 5 bases and J by 0 bases, with 1 base of the junction left unmatched. This CDR3 region has 14 residues. Germline CDR1 is SEHNR and CDR2 is FQNEAQ (reference sequence). While infection was still active, Seattle patients were enrolled and then followed longitudinally.

This rearrangement joins TRBV7-9 to TRBJ2-3, with 8 bases fitting TRBD1. What was sequenced was peripheral blood. The sequence was obtained from a man in his sixties with COVID-19, enrolled during active disease. Here the CDR3 reads CASSRQGSTDTQYF. As DNA, the CDR3 is TGTGCCAGCAGCCGACAGGGGAGCACAGATACGCAGTATTTT.